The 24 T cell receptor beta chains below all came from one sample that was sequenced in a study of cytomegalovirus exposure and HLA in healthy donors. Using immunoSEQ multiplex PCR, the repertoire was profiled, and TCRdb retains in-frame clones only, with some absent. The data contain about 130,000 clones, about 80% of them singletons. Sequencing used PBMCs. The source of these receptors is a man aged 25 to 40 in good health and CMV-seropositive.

The CDR3 DNA reads TGTGCCAGCAGCCCCGGGACAGGGGGCAGTCAGCCCCAGCATTTT. As protein: CASSPGTGGSQPQHF. The chain uses TRBV5-8 and TRBJ1-5; the match to TRBD1 covers 12 bases. V dropped 4 bases and J dropped 6; count of bases not matched to a gene: 5. Germline assignment: CDR1 SGHTS and CDR2 YDEGEE. The length of the CDR3 is 15 residues.

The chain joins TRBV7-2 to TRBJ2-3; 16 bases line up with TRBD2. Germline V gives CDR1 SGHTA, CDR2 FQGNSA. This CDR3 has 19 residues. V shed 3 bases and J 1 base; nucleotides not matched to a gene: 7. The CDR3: CASSFPGLAGGLGTDTQYF. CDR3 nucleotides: TGTGCCAGCAGCTTCCCGGGACTAGCGGGGGGGCTTGGCACAGATACGCAGTATTTT.

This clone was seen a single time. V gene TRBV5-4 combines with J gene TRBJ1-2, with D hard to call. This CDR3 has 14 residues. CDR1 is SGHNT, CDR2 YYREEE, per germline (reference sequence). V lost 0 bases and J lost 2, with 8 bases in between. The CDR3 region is CASSLDAENYGYTF. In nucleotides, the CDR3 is TGTGCCAGCAGCTTGGACGCCGAGAACTATGGCTACACCTTC.

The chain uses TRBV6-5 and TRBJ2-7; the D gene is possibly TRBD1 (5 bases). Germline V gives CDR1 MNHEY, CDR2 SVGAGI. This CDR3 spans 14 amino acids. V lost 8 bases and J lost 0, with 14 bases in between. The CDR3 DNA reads TGTGCCAGCGGCCACCAGGGCCCCTCCTACGAGCAGTACTTC. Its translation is CASGHQGPSYEQYF.

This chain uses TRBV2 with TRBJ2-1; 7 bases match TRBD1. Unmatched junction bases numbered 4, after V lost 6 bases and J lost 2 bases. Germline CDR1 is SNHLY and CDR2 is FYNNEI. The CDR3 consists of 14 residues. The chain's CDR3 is CASRRDSAYNEQFF. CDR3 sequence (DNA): TGTGCCAGCAGGAGGGACAGCGCCTACAATGAGCAGTTCTTC.

The CDR3 here is CASSPLGAGANNEQFF. For the CDR3, the DNA is TGTGCCAGCTCACCCCTGGGAGCGGGAGCTAACAATGAGCAGTTCTTC. The chain combines TRBV18 with TRBJ2-1, with 8 bases identical to TRBD2. With V trimmed by 3 bases and J by 5 bases, 9 bases remained unmatched. The CDR3 length is 16 residues. CDR1 and CDR2 (germline): KGHSH, LQKENI.

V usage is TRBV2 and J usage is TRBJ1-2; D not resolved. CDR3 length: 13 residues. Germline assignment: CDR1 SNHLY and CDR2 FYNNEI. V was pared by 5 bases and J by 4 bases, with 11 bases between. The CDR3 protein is CASSRDTRYGYTF. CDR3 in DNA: TGTGCCAGCAGTCGAGACACCCGCTATGGCTACACCTTC.

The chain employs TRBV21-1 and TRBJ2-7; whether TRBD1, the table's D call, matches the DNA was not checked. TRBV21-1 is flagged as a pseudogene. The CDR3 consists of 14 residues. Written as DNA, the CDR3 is TGTGCCAGCTGCGGACAGGGGCTCTCCTACGAGCAGTACTTC. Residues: CASCGQGLSYEQYF.

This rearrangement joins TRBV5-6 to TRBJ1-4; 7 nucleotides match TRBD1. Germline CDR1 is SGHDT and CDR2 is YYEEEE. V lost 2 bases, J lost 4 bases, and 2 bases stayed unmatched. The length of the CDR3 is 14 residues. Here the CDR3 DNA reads TGTGCCAGCAGCTTCCGGGACAGTAATGAAAAACTGTTTTTT. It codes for CASSFRDSNEKLFF.

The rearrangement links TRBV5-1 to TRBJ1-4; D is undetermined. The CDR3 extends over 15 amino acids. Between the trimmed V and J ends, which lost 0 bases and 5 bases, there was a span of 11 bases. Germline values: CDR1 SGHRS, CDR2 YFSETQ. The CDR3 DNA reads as TGCGCCAGCAGCTTGGCCGGGGATCGAAATGAAAAACTGTTTTTT. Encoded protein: CASSLAGDRNEKLFF. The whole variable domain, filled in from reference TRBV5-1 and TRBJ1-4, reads KAGVTQTPRYLIKTRGQQVTLSCSPISGHRSVSWYQQTPGQGLQFLFEYFSETQRNKGNFPGRFSGRQFSNSRSEMNVSTLELGDSALYLCASSLAGDRNEKLFFGSGTQLSVL.

As DNA, the CDR3 is TGTGCCAGCAGCCCTACACAGGTTCTAGCGGATGGCTACACCTTC. This translates into CASSPTQVLADGYTF. The rearrangement uses TRBV11-1 and TRBJ1-2, with a tentative D call TRBD1 (5 bases). V lost 5 bases and J lost 6, with 19 bases in between. The CDR3 has 15 amino acids. Per the germline V gene, CDR1 is SGHAT and CDR2 is FQDESV (reference sequence).

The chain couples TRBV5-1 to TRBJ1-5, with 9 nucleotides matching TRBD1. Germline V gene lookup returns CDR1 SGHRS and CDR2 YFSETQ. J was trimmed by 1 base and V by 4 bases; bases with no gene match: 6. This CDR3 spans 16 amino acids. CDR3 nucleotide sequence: TGCGCCAGCAGCCCAGGGACAGGGTCGAGCAATCAGCCCCAGCATTTT. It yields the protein CASSPGTGSSNQPQHF.

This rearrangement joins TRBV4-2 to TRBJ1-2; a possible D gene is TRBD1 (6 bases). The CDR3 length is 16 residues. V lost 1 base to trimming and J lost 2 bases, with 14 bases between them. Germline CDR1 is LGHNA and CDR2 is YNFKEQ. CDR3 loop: CASSQVSGTMNYGYTF. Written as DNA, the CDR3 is TGTGCCAGCAGCCAAGTTTCCGGGACAATGAACTATGGCTACACCTTC.

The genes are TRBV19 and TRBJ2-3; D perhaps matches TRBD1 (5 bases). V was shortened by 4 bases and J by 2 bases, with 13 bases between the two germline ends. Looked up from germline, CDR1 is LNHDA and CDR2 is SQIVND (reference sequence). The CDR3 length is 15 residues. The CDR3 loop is CASSTGNPPTDTQYF. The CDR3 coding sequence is TGTGCCAGTAGTACAGGGAACCCACCCACAGATACGCAGTATTTT.

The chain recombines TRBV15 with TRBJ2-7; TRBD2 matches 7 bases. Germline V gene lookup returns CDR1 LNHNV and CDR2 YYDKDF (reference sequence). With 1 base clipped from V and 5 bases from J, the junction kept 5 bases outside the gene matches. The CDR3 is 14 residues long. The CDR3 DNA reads TGTGCCACCAGCAGAGTTCCAACTAGCGACGAGCAGTACTTC. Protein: CATSRVPTSDEQYF.

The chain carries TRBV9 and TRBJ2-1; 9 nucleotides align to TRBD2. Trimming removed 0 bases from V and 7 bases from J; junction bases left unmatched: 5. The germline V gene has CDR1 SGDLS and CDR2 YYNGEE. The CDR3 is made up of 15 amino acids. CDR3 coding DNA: TGTGCCAGCAGCGTAGCTGCGGGAGGGCAAAATGAGCAGTTCTTC. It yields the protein CASSVAAGGQNEQFF. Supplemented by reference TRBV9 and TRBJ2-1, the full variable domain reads DSGVTQTPKHLITATGQRVTLRCSPRSGDLSVYWYQQSLDQGLQFLIQYYNGEERAKGNILERFSAQQFPDLHSELNLSSLELGDSALYFCASSVAAGGQNEQFFGPGTRLTVL.

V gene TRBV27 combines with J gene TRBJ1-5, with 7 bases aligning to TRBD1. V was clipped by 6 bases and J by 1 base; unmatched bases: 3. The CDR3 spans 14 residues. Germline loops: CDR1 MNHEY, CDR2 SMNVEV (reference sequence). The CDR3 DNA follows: TGTGCCAGCAGACTACAGGGGAGCAATCAGCCCCAGCATTTT. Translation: CASRLQGSNQPQHF.

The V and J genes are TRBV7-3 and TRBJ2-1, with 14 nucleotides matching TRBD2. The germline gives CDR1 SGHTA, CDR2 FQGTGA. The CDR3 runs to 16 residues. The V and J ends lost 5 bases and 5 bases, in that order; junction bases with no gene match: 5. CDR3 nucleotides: TGTGCCAGCAGCCCTAGACTAGCGGGAGGGAACAATGAGCAGTTCTTC. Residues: CASSPRLAGGNNEQFF.

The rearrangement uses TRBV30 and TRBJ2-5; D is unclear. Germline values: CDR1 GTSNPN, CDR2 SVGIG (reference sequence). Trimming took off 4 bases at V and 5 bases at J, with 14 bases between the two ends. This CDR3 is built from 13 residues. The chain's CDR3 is CAWNQAFGETQYF. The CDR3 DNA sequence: TGTGCCTGGAACCAAGCTTTCGGGGAGACCCAGTACTTC.

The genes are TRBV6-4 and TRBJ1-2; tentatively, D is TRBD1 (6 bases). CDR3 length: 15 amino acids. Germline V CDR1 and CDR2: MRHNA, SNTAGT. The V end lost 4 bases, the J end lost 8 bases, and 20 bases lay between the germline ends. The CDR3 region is CASSAEGTSGEGYTF. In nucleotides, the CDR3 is TGTGCCAGCAGTGCTGAGGGGACATCAGGAGAAGGCTACACCTTC.

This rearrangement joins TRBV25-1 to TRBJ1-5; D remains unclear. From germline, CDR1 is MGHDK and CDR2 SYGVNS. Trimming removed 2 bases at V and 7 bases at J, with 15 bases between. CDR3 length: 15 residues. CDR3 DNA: TGTGCCAGCAGTGAAGAGAGCGAGGTCGGACAGCCCCAGCATTTT. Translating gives CASSEESEVGQPQHF.

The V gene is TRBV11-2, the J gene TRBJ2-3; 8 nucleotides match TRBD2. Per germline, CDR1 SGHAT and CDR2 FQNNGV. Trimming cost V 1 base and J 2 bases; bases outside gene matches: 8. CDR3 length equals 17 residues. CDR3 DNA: TGTGCCAGCAGCTTAGTAGTTACTAGCGGTTCCACAGATACGCAGTATTTT. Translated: CASSLVVTSGSTDTQYF.

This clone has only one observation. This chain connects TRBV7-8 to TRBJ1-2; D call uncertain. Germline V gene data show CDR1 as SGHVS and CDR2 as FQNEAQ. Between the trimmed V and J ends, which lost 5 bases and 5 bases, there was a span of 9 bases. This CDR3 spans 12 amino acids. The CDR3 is CASSTEPYGYTF. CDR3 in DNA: TGTGCCAGCAGCACGGAGCCGTATGGCTACACCTTC.

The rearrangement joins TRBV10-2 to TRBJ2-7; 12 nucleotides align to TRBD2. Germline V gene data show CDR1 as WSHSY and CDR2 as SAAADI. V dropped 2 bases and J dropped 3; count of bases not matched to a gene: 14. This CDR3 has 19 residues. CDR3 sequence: CASSETPSGRGGWGYEQYF. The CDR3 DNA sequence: TGCGCCAGCAGTGAGACGCCTAGCGGGAGGGGGGGTTGGGGCTACGAGCAGTACTTC.